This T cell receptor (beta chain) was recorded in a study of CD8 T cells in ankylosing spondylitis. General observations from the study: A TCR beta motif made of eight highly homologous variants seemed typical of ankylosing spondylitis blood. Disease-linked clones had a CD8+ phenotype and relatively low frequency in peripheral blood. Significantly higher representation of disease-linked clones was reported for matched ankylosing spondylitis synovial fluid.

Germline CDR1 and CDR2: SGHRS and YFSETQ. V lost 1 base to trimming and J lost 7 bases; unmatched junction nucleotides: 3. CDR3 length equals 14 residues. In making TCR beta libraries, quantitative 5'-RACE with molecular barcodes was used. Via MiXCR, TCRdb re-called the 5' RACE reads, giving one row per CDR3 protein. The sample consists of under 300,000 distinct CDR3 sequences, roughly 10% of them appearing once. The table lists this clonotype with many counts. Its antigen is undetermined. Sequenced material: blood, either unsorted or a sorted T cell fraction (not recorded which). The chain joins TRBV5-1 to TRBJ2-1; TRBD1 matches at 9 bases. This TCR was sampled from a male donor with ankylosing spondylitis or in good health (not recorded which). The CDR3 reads CASSLRQGVNEQFF. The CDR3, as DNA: TGCGCCAGCAGCTTGCGACAGGGGGTAAATGAGCAGTTCTTC. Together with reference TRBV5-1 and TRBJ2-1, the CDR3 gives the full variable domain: KAGVTQTPRYLIKTRGQQVTLSCSPISGHRSVSWYQQTPGQGLQFLFEYFSETQRNKGNFPGRFSGRQFSNSRSEMNVSTLELGDSALYLCASSLRQGVNEQFFGPGTRLTVL.